This TCR beta chain is drawn from a study of blood T cell repertoires in COVID-19. Across the study: Acute and convalescent COVID-19 specimens originated in the United States, Italy and Spain. In each case, the material was cDNA or gDNA derived from T cells, B-cell-depleted T cells, or PBMCs.

Generated by immunoSEQ multiplex PCR, the TCRdb table keeps only in-frame clones and is missing some. The sample records 200,000 or so clones, 70% to 90% being singletons. The CDR3 contains 18 residues. Between the trimmed V and J ends, which lost 0 bases and 2 bases, there was a span of 17 bases. Germline values: CDR1 LGHNA, CDR2 YSLEER. This TCR was recovered from an elderly man with acute or convalescent COVID-19. The sequencing input was peripheral blood. This chain joins TRBV4-3 and TRBJ1-3; possibly TRBD1 for D (5 bases). CDR3 in DNA: TGCGCCAGCAGCCAAGAAAGCGGGGGGAAACGGGCTGGAAACACCATATATTTT. This encodes CASSQESGGKRAGNTIYF.